A single sample is the source of the 25 T cell receptor beta chains below, sequenced in a study of T cell repertoires in cytomegalovirus infection. TCRdb re-called the reads with MiXCR, one entry per CDR3 protein. The data hold approximately 340,000 distinct CDR3 sequences, with roughly 29% observed a single time. Which antigens these TCRs recognize remains unknown. The sample consisted of cultured PBMCs, taken from culture after CMV antigen stimulation. The receptors derive from a human donor in good health (CMV status not recorded). Some clones in this sample may be carry-over from other donors' samples.

The chain recombines TRBV27 with TRBJ1-2; TRBD1 matches 7 bases. Germline V gives CDR1 MNHEY, CDR2 SMNVEV (reference sequence). The CDR3 is 14 residues long. V shed 5 bases, J shed 4 bases, and the junction held 7 bases outside the gene matches. CDR3 nucleotide sequence: TGTGCCAGCAGTGTGACAGGGTCCCTCTATGGCTACACCTTC. This codes for CASSVTGSLYGYTF.

V usage is TRBV20-1 and J usage is TRBJ2-1, with D possibly matching TRBD2 (7 bases). This CDR3 spans 14 amino acids. Germline V gene lookup returns CDR1 DFQATT and CDR2 SNEGSKA (reference sequence). V gave up 8 bases and J gave up 9 bases, with 23 bases separating them. The CDR3 region is CSSKGREVRGEQFF. The CDR3 region has the DNA TGCAGTTCAAAAGGGAGGGAAGTCAGGGGTGAGCAGTTCTTC.

A few counts support this clonotype. CDR3 coding DNA: TGTGCCAGCAGGGAAGACCTAGGCTCTGGAAACACCATATATTTT. It translates to CASREDLGSGNTIYF. This rearrangement joins TRBV5-4 to TRBJ1-3, with D hard to call. There are 15 residues in the CDR3. The V end lost 5 bases, the J end lost 0 bases, and 12 bases lay between the germline ends. Germline V lookup: CDR1 SGHNT, CDR2 YYREEE (reference sequence).

The V gene is TRBV27, the J gene TRBJ2-5; D is tentatively TRBD1 or TRBD2 (7 bases each). The germline V gene encodes CDR1 MNHEY and CDR2 SMNVEV (reference sequence). The V gene lost 7 bases and the J gene lost 4 bases, with 19 bases spanning the gap. This CDR3 spans 15 amino acids. Here the CDR3 DNA reads TGTGCCAGCAAAAGACAGGGAGGGGGGGGAGAGACCCAGTACTTC. This translates into CASKRQGGGGETQYF.

This clonotype was seen only a few times. The chain carries TRBV19 and TRBJ1-1, with D possibly being TRBD1 (6 bases). Per germline, CDR1 LNHDA and CDR2 SQIVND (reference sequence). The CDR3 has 16 amino acids. Trimming took off 5 bases at V and 1 base at J, with 17 bases between the two ends. The CDR3 bases are TGTGCCAGTAGTGCCTACAGGGTTAGGGAGAACACTGAAGCTTTCTTT. Translation: CASSAYRVRENTEAFF.

This clonotype was found many times. The CDR3 loop is CASSFVDRGNIQYF. CDR3 bases: TGTGCCAGCAGTTTCGTGGACAGGGGAAACATTCAGTACTTC. This chain connects TRBV28 to TRBJ2-4, with 9 bases aligning to TRBD1. The germline CDR1 and CDR2 sequences are MDHEN and SYDVKM. V dropped 3 bases and J dropped 6; count of bases not matched to a gene: 3. The length of the CDR3 is 14 residues.

This clonotype was recorded only once. At one end the junction does not follow the germline gene, possibly because of a read error. The rearrangement links TRBV7-4 to TRBJ2-5, with unresolved D. CDR1 SGHVT and CDR2 SQSDAQ come from the germline V gene. This CDR3 region has 13 residues. The CDR3 region has the DNA TGTGCCAGCAGCTCGACTCACCAGGAGACCCAGTACTTC. Its translation: CASSSTHQETQYF.

The chain couples TRBV19 to TRBJ2-1; D gene ambiguous. The CDR3 sequence is 14 residues long. Germline V lookup: CDR1 LNHDA, CDR2 SQIVND (reference sequence). Between the trimmed V and J ends, which lost 7 bases and 2 bases, there was a span of 12 bases. The CDR3 bases are TGTGCCAGTAATGATGGTTTCACCTACAATGAGCAGTTCTTC. It specifies CASNDGFTYNEQFF.

This clonotype appeared a few times. V is TRBV29-1 and J is TRBJ2-2; 15 positions match TRBD2. CDR3 size: 17 residues. Germline V gene lookup returns CDR1 SQVTM and CDR2 ANQGSEA. The ends lost 5 bases at V and 6 bases at J; junction bases unmatched: 10. CDR3 loop: CSVPGLAGGEVAGELFF. The CDR3, as DNA: TGCAGCGTTCCGGGACTAGCGGGAGGAGAGGTGGCCGGGGAGCTGTTTTTT.

The chain is built from TRBV7-2 and TRBJ1-1, with a possible D match to TRBD1 (6 bases). Trimming left V 1 base short and J 4 bases short, with 13 bases between. This CDR3 is 15 amino acids long. From germline, CDR1 is SGHTA and CDR2 FQGNSA. Here the CDR3 DNA reads TGTGCCAGCAGCTTAGTGTGGGGGGCGAGCACTGAAGCTTTCTTT. It yields the protein CASSLVWGASTEAFF.

This clonotype has only a few counts. The chain combines TRBV5-6 with TRBJ2-7; tentatively, D is TRBD2 (5 bases). The germline V gene has CDR1 SGHDT and CDR2 YYEEEE. The CDR3 has 14 residues. V shed 4 bases and J shed 3 bases, with 14 bases lying between them. The CDR3 region is CASSRTGIGYEQYF. The CDR3, as DNA: TGTGCCAGCAGCCGGACGGGAATTGGCTACGAGCAGTACTTC.

This chain uses TRBV12-3 or TRBV12-4 with TRBJ1-6; 7 bases are a match to TRBD1. The trim removed 7 bases at V and 8 bases at J, leaving 11 bases unmatched. This CDR3 region has 15 residues. DNA for the CDR3: TGTGCCAGCACAAGTCAGACAGGGCCTGATTCACCCCTCCACTTT. It specifies CASTSQTGPDSPLHF.

This clonotype appeared a single time. The V and J genes are TRBV3-1 and TRBJ1-1; 8 nucleotides match TRBD1. Looked up from germline, CDR1 is LGHDT and CDR2 is YNNKEL (reference sequence). Trimming removed 1 base from V and 1 base from J; junction bases left unmatched: 2. This CDR3 is 15 amino acids long. CDR3 in amino acids: CASSQGDRPNTEAFF. CDR3 bases: TGTGCCAGCAGCCAAGGGGACAGGCCGAACACTGAAGCTTTCTTT.

This chain connects TRBV20-1 to TRBJ2-2, with TRBD2 matching 11 bases. After removal of 5 bases from V and 1 base from J, the junction contained 6 bases not matched to a gene. Germline V gene lookup returns CDR1 DFQATT and CDR2 SNEGSKA (reference sequence). The CDR3 extends over 16 amino acids. In DNA form, the CDR3 reads TGCAGTGCTCGAGGCCTAGCGGGAGGGAACACCGGGGAGCTGTTTTTT. It yields the protein CSARGLAGGNTGELFF.

V usage is TRBV2 and J usage is TRBJ2-7; TRBD1 matches 11 bases. Trimming cost V 8 bases and J 6 bases; bases outside gene matches: 9. CDR3 length equals 14 residues. Per germline, CDR1 SNHLY and CDR2 FYNNEI. The CDR3 DNA reads TGTGCCAGCGACGTCGGACAGGGGGCCGGCGAGCAGTACTTC. Its protein is CASDVGQGAGEQYF.

The CDR3 loop reads CASEGRGLYNEQFF. The DNA for the CDR3 is TGTGCCAGCGAGGGCAGGGGGCTATACAATGAGCAGTTCTTC. The V call is TRBV11-2, the J call TRBJ2-1; TRBD1 aligns across 8 bases. J was trimmed by 4 bases and V by 8 bases; bases with no gene match: 7. Germline assignment: CDR1 SGHAT and CDR2 FQNNGV. CDR3 size: 14 residues.

This chain links TRBV27 with TRBJ2-2; D is ambiguous. Germline V CDR1 and CDR2: MNHEY, SMNVEV (reference sequence). The CDR3 consists of 13 residues. V shed 5 bases and J shed 4 bases, with 8 bases lying between them. In DNA form, the CDR3 reads TGTGCCAGCAGTAATGGAGTCACCGGGGAGCTGTTTTTT. It is translated as CASSNGVTGELFF.

This clonotype has at least ten counts. This sequence joins TRBV7-6 and TRBJ2-1; 11 bases are shared with TRBD2. This CDR3 comprises 16 residues. V trimming: 3 bases; J trimming: 7 bases; junction bases outside the gene matches: 8. CDR1 and CDR2 from the germline V gene are SGHVS and FNYEAQ. The CDR3 reads CASSLVLAGGRNEQFF. CDR3 coding DNA: TGTGCCAGCAGCTTGGTCCTAGCGGGAGGAAGGAATGAGCAGTTCTTC.

The chain links TRBV24-1 to TRBJ1-1; a possible D gene is TRBD1 (5 bases). V gave up 4 bases and J gave up 2 bases, with 7 bases separating them. The CDR3 spans 13 residues. Germline CDR1 reads KGHDR; CDR2 reads SFDVKD. CDR3 loop: CATSEGQNTEAFF. The CDR3 DNA is TGTGCCACCAGTGAAGGACAAAACACTGAAGCTTTCTTT.

The chain joins TRBV7-3 to TRBJ2-1, with TRBD2 matching over 10 bases. This CDR3 contains 14 residues. V was clipped by 2 bases and J by 8 bases; unmatched bases: 3. Germline CDR1 reads SGHTA; CDR2 reads FQGTGA. Here the CDR3 reads CASSLESGRDEQFF. CDR3 coding DNA: TGTGCCAGCAGCTTAGAAAGCGGGAGGGATGAGCAGTTCTTC.

The chain couples TRBV2 to TRBJ1-2, with TRBD1 matching over 8 bases. Germline CDR1 and CDR2: SNHLY and FYNNEI. With V trimmed by 6 bases and J by 4 bases, 7 bases remained unmatched. The CDR3 length is 14 residues. Here the CDR3 DNA reads TGTGCCAGCAGGGCAGGGGGCGAGGTCTATGGCTACACCTTC. It specifies CASRAGGEVYGYTF.

This chain joins TRBV20-1 and TRBJ2-2; 12 bases align to TRBD2. J lost 3 bases, V lost 7 bases, and 6 bases had no gene match. Germline CDR1 and CDR2: DFQATT and SNEGSKA (reference sequence). The CDR3 extends over 15 amino acids. CDR3 sequence reads: CSVRTSGIYTGELFF. In DNA, the CDR3 is TGCAGTGTTCGGACTAGCGGGATATACACCGGGGAGCTGTTTTTT.

Worth noting for this clonotype: At one of its ends the junction is not consistent with the germline gene, which may arise from a read error. The V and J genes are TRBV4-1 and TRBJ1-5; D unresolved. Germline V lookup: CDR1 MGHRA, CDR2 YSYEKL. The CDR3 runs 13 residues. The CDR3 nucleotides are TGTGCCAGCAGCCAAGAGGTTTTGGAGCCCCAGCATTTT. Residues: CASSQEVLEPQHF.

The chain carries TRBV4-2 and TRBJ1-5; no reliable D call. Trimming shortened V by 0 bases and J by 1 base, and 4 bases separated the two germline ends. CDR3 length: 14 amino acids. Germline-derived CDR1 and CDR2 are LGHNA and YNFKEQ. The CDR3 DNA is TGTGCCAGCAGCCAAGATATCAGCAATCAGCCCCAGCATTTT. Amino acids: CASSQDISNQPQHF.

The genes are TRBV9 and TRBJ2-5, with D possibly matching TRBD2 (7 bases). Per the germline V gene, CDR1 is SGDLS and CDR2 is YYNGEE. The CDR3 extends over 17 amino acids. Trimming removed 2 bases at V and 5 bases at J, with 22 bases between. CDR3 sequence: CASSVSEGGTLEETQYF. The CDR3 DNA reads TGTGCCAGCAGCGTTTCCGAGGGGGGGACCCTTGAGGAGACCCAGTACTTC. The full variable domain, completed using reference TRBV9 and TRBJ2-5, is DSGVTQTPKHLITATGQRVTLRCSPRSGDLSVYWYQQSLDQGLQFLIQYYNGEERAKGNILERFSAQQFPDLHSELNLSSLELGDSALYFCASSVSEGGTLEETQYFGPGTRLLVL.